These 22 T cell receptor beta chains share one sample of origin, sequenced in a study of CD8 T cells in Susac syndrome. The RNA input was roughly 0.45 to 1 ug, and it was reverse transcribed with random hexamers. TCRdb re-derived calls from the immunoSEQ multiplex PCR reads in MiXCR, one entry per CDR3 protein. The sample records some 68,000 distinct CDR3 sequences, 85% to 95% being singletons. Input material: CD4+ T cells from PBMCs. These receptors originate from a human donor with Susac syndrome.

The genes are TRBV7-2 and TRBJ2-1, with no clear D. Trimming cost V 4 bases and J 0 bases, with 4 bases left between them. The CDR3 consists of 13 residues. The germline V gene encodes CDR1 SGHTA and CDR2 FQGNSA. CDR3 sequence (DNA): TGTGCCAGCAGCTCCCCCTCCTACAATGAGCAGTTCTTC. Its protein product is CASSSPSYNEQFF. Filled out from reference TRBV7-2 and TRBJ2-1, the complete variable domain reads GAGVSQSPSNKVTEKGKDVELRCDPISGHTALYWYRQSLGQGLEFLIYFQGNSAPDKSGLPSDRFSAERTGGSVSTLTIQRTQQEDSAVYLCASSSPSYNEQFFGPGTRLTVL.

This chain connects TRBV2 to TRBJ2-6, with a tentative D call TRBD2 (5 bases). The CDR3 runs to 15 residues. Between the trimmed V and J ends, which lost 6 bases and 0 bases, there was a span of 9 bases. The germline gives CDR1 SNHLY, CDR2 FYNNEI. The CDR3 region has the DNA TGTGCCAGCAGGAGGGTCCACTCTGGGGCCAACGTCCTGACTTTC. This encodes CASRRVHSGANVLTF.

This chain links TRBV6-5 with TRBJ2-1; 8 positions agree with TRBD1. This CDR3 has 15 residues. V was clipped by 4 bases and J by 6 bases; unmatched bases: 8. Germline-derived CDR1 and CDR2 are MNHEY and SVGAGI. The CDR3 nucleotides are TGTGCCAGCAGTTTGTACAGGGGGTCCGGCAATGAGCAGTTCTTC. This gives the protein CASSLYRGSGNEQFF.

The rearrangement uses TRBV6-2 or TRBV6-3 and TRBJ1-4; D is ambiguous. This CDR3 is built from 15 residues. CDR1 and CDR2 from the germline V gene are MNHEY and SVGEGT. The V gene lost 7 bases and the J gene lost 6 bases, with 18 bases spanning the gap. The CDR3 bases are TGTGCCAGCACCTCTAGAGGACCCCGGGATGAAAAACTGTTTTTT. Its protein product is CASTSRGPRDEKLFF.

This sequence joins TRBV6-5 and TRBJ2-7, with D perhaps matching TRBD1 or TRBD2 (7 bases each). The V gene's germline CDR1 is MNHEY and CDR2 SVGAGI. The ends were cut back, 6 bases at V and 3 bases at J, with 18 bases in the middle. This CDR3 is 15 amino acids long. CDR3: CASSRPGGGSYEQYF. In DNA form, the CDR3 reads TGTGCCAGCAGCCGCCCAGGGGGAGGGAGCTACGAGCAGTACTTC.

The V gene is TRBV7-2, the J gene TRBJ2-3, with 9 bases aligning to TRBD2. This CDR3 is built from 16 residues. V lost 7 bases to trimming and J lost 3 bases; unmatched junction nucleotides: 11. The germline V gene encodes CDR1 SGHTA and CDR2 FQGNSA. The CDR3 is CASTFSWAGGTDTQYF. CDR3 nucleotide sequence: TGTGCCAGCACCTTTAGTTGGGCGGGGGGGACAGATACGCAGTATTTT.

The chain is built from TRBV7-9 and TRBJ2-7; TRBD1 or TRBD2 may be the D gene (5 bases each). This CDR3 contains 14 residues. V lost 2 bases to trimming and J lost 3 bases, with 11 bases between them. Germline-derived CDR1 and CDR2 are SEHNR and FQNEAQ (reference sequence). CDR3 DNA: TGTGCCAGCAGCTTATATTTGGGGGACTACGAGCAGTACTTC. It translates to CASSLYLGDYEQYF.

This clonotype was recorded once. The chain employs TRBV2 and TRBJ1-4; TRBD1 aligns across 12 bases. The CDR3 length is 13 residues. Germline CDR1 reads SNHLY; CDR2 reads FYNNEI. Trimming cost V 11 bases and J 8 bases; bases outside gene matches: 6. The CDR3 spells CAGTGGLGEKLFF. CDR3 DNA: TGTGCCGGGACAGGGGGCTTAGGAGAAAAACTGTTTTTT.

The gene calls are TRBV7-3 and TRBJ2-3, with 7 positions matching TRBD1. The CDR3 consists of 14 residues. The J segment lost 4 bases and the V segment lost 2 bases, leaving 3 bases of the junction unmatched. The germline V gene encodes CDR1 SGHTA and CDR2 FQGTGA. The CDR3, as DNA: TGTGCCAGCAGCTTACTCCAGGGGGCAGATACGCAGTATTTT. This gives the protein CASSLLQGADTQYF.

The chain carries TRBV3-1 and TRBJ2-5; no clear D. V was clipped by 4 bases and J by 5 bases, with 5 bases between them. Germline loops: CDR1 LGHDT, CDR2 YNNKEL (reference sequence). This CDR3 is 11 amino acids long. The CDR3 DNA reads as TGTGCCAGCAGCCGAGTGGAGACCCAGTACTTC. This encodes CASSRVETQYF.

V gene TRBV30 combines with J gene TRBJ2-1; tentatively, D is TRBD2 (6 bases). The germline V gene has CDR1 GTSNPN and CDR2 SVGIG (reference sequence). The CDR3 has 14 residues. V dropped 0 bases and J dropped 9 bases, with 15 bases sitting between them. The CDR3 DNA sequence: TGTGCCTGGAGTGTAGGTGCGGTGGGGGGTGAGCAGTTCTTC. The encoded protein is CAWSVGAVGGEQFF.

The CDR3 sequence: CASSPDASYEQYF. In DNA form, the CDR3 reads TGTGCCAGCAGCCCCGATGCCTCCTACGAGCAGTACTTC. The chain links TRBV3-1 to TRBJ2-7; no reliable D call. Per germline, CDR1 LGHDT and CDR2 YNNKEL (reference sequence). The CDR3 spans 13 residues. The ends were cut back, 4 bases at V and 0 bases at J, with 7 bases in the middle.

The CDR3 protein is CASSPKGREYNEQFF. The CDR3 DNA follows: TGTGCCAGCTCACCTAAGGGCAGAGAGTACAATGAGCAGTTCTTC. The rearrangement links TRBV18 to TRBJ2-1; D is ambiguous. Germline-derived CDR1 and CDR2 are KGHSH and LQKENI. V lost 3 bases to trimming and J lost 4 bases, with 13 bases between them. The CDR3 extends over 15 amino acids.

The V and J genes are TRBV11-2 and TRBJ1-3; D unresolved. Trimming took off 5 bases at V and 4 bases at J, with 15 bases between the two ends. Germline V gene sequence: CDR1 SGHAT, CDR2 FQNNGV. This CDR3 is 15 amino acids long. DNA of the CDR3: TGTGCCAGCAGCCCCCTTTCGTCCAACGGAAACACCATATATTTT. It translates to CASSPLSSNGNTIYF.

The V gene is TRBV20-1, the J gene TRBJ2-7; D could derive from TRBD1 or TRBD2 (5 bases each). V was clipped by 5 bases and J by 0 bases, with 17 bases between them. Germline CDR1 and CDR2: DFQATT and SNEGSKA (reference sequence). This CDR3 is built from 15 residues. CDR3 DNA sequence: TGCAGTGCTGTTAACCTGGCAGGGAGCTCCTACGAGCAGTACTTC. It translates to CSAVNLAGSSYEQYF.

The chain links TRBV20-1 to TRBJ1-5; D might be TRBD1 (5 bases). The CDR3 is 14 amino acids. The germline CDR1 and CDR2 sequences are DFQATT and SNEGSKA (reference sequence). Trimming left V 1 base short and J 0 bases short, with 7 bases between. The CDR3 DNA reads TGCAGTGCTAGAGGGGGGATTAGCAATCAGCCCCAGCATTTT. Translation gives CSARGGISNQPQHF.

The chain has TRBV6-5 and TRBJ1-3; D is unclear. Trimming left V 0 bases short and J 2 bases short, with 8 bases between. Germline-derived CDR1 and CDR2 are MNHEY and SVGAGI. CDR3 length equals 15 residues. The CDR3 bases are TGTGCCAGCAGTTACTCGGGCGTCCCTGGAAACACCATATATTTT. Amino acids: CASSYSGVPGNTIYF.

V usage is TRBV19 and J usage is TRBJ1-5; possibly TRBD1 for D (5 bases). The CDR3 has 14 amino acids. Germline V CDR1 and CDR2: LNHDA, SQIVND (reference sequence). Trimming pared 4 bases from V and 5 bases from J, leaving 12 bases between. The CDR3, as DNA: TGTGCCAGTAGTAAGGCTGCAGGGTATCAGCCCCAGCATTTT. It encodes CASSKAAGYQPQHF.

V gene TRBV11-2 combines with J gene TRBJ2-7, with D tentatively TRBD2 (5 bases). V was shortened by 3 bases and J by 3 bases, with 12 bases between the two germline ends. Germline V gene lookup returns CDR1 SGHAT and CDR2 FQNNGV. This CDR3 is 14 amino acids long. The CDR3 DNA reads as TGTGCCAGCAGCTTGAGAGGCGGGCTCTACGAGCAGTACTTC. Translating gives CASSLRGGLYEQYF.

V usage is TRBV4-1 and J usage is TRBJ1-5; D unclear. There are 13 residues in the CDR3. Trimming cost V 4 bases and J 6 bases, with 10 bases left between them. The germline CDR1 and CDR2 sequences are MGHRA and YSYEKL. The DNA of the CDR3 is TGCGCCAGCAGCCCTGGCCCCGGTCAGCCCCAGCATTTT. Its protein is CASSPGPGQPQHF.

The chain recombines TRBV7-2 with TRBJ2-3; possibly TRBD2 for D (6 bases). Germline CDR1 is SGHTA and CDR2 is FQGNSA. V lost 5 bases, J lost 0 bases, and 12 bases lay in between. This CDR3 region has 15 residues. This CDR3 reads CASSVRRGSTDTQYF. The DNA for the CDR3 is TGTGCCAGCAGCGTTAGACGGGGGAGCACAGATACGCAGTATTTT.

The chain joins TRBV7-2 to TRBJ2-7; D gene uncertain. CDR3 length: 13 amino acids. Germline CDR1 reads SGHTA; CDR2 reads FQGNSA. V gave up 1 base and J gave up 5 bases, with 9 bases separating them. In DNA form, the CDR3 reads TGTGCCAGCAGCTTAGTTGCAGGCCACGAGCAGTACTTC. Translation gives CASSLVAGHEQYF.